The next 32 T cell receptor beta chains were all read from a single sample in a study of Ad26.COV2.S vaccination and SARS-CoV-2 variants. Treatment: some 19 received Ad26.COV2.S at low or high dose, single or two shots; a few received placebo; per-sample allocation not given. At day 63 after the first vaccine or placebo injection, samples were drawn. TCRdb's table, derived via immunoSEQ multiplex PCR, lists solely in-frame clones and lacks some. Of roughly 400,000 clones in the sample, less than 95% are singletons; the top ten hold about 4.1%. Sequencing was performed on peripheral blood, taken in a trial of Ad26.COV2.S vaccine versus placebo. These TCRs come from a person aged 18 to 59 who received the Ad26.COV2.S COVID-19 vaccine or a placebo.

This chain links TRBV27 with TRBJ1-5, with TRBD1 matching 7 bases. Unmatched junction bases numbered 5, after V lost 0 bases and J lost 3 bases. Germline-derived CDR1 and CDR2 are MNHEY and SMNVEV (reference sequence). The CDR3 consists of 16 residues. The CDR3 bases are TGTGCCAGCAGTTTATCGGGGGACAGCCTCAATCAGCCCCAGCATTTT. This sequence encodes CASSLSGDSLNQPQHF.

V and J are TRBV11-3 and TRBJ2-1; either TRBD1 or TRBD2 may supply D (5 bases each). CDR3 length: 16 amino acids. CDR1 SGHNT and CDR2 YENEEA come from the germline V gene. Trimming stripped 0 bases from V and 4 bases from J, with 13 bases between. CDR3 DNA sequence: TGTGCCAGCAGCTTAGATGGGGGTGTGATATACAATGAGCAGTTCTTC. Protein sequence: CASSLDGGVIYNEQFF.

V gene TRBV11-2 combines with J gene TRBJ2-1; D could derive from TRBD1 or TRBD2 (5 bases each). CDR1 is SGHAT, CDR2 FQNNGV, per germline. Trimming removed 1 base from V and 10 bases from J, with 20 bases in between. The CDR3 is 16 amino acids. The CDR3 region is CASSLVDMQGTGEQFF. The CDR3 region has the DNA TGTGCCAGCAGCTTAGTGGATATGCAGGGTACGGGAGAGCAGTTCTTC.

The CDR3 protein is CASKGRVAFF. CDR3 coding DNA: TGTGCCAGCAAGGGCAGGGTTGCTTTCTTT. This chain joins TRBV2 and TRBJ1-1; D is perhaps TRBD1 (5 bases). The CDR3 extends over 10 amino acids. The germline V gene encodes CDR1 SNHLY and CDR2 FYNNEI. V lost 7 bases to trimming and J lost 11 bases, with 11 bases between them.

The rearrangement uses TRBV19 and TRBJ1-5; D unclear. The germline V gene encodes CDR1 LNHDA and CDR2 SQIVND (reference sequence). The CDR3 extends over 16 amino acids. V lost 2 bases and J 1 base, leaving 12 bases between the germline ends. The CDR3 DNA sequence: TGTGCCAGTAGTATAAACGCGGCGGGCAGCAATCAGCCCCAGCATTTT. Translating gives CASSINAAGSNQPQHF.

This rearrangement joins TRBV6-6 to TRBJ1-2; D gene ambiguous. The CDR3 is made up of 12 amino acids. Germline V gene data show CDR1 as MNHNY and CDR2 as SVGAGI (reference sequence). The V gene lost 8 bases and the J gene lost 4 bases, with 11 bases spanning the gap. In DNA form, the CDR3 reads TGTGCCAGCGGGCCCGGGGTCTATGGCTACACCTTC. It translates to CASGPGVYGYTF.

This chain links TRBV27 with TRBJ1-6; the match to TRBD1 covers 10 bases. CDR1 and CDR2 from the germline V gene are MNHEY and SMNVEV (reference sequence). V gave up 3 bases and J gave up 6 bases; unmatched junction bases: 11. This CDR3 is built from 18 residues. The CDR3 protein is CASSFKRQGAYGNSPLHF. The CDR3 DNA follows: TGTGCCAGCAGTTTCAAGCGACAGGGGGCTTATGGTAATTCACCCCTCCACTTT.

CDR3 bases: TGTGCCAGCAGTCCCCCGGGGACTAGCGGGAGTTATACGCAGTATTTT. Protein: CASSPPGTSGSYTQYF. This chain links TRBV28 with TRBJ2-3; TRBD2 agrees at 14 bases. V lost 5 bases, J lost 7 bases, and 8 bases stayed unmatched. CDR1 is MDHEN and CDR2 is SYDVKM in the germline V gene. This CDR3 has 16 residues.

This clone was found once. CDR3 sequence reads: CASSLYPGTSASSSYNEQFF. The CDR3 DNA reads TGTGCCAGCAGTTTATACCCTGGGACTAGCGCAAGCAGCTCCTACAATGAGCAGTTCTTC. This chain joins TRBV27 and TRBJ2-1, with TRBD2 matching 10 bases. This CDR3 comprises 20 residues. The V gene's germline CDR1 is MNHEY and CDR2 SMNVEV (reference sequence). V was clipped by 1 base and J by 0 bases; unmatched bases: 12.

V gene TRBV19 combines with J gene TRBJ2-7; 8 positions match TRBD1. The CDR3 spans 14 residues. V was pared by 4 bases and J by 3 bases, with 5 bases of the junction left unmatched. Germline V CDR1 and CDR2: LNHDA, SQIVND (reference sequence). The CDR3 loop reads CASSRQGIGYEQYF. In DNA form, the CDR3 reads TGTGCCAGTAGTAGACAGGGGATCGGCTACGAGCAGTACTTC.

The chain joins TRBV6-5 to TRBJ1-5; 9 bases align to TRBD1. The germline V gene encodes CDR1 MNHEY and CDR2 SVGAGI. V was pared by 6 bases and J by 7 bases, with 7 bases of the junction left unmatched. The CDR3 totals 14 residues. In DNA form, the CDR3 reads TGTGCCAGCAGGCTGGACAGGGGTTTCCAGCCCCAGCATTTT. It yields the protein CASRLDRGFQPQHF.

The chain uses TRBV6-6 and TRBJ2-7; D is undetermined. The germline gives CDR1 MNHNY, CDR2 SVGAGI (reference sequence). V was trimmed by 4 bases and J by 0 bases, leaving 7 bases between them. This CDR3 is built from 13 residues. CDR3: CASSLLVSYEQYF. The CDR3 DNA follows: TGTGCCAGCAGTTTATTAGTCTCCTACGAGCAGTACTTC.

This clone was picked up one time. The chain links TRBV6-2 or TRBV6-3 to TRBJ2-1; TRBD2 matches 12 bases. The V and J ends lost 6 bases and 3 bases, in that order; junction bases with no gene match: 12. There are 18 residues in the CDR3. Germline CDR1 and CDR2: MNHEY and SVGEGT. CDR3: CASSRRPGTSGFYNEQFF. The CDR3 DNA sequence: TGTGCCAGCAGCCGGCGCCCCGGGACTAGCGGGTTCTACAATGAGCAGTTCTTC.

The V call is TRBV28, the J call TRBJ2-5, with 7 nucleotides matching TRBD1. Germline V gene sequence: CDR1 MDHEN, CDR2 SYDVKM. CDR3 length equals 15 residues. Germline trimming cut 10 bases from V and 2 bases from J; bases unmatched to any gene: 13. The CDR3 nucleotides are TGTGCCACCCTTCAAACCCCAGGGGGTCAAGAGACCCAGTACTTC. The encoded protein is CATLQTPGGQETQYF.

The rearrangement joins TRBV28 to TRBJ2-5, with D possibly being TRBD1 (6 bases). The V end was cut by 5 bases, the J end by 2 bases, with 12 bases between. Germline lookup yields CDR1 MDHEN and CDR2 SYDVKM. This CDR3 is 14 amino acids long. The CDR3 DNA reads TGTGCCAGCAGTCCCCGGACAGTACAAGAGACCCAGTACTTC. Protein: CASSPRTVQETQYF.

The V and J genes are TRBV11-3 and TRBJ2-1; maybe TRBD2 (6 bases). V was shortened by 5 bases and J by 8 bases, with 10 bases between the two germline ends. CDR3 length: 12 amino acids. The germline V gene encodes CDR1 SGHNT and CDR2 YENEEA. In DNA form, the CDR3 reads TGTGCCAGCAGCCCAACTAGCCATGAGCAGTTCTTC. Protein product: CASSPTSHEQFF.

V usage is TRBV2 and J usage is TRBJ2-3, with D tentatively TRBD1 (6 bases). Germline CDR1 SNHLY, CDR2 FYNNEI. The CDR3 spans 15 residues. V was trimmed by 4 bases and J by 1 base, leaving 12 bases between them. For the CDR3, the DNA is TGTGCCAGCAGTGGGCCCGAGGGGGGCACAGATACGCAGTATTTT. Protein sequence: CASSGPEGGTDTQYF.

As DNA, the CDR3 is TGCGCCAGCAGCTTCCCCAACGCCGAGCAGTACTTC. It translates to CASSFPNAEQYF. The chain joins TRBV5-1 to TRBJ2-7; D uncertain. From germline, CDR1 is SGHRS and CDR2 YFSETQ. V dropped 2 bases and J dropped 6 bases, with 9 bases sitting between them. This CDR3 has 12 amino acids.

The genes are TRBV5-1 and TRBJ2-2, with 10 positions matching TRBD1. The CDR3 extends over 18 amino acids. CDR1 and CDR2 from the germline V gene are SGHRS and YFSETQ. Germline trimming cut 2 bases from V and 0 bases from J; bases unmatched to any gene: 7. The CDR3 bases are TGCGCCAGCAGCTTCGTGGGACAGGGGACCCCGAACACCGGGGAGCTGTTTTTT. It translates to CASSFVGQGTPNTGELFF.

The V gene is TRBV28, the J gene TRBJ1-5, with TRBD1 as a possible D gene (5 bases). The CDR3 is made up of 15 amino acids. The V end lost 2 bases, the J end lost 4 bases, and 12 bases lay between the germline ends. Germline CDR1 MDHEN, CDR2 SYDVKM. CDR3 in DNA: TGTGCCAGCAGTTTAGTAGGCAGGGTGAATCAGCCCCAGCATTTT. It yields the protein CASSLVGRVNQPQHF.

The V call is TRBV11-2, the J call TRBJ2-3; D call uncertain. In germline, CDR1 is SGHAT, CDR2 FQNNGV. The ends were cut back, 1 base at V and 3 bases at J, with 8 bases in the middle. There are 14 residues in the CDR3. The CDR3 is CASSLVLGTDTQYF. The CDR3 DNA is TGTGCCAGCAGCTTAGTTCTGGGGACAGATACGCAGTATTTT.

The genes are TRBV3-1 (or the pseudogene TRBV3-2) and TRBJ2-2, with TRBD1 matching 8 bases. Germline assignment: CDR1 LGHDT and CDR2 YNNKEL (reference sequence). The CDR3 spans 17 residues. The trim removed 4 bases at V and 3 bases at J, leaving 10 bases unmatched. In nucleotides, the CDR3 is TGTGCCAGCAGCCCATCGGACAGGGCAGTGGACACCGGGGAGCTGTTTTTT. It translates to CASSPSDRAVDTGELFF.

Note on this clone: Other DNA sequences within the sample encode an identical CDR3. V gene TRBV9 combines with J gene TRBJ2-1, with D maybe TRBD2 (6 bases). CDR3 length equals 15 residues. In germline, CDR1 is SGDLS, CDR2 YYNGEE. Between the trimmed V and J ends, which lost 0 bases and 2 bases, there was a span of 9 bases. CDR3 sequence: CASSVGGGTYNEQFF. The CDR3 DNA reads TGTGCCAGCAGCGTAGGGGGCGGGACCTACAATGAGCAGTTCTTC.

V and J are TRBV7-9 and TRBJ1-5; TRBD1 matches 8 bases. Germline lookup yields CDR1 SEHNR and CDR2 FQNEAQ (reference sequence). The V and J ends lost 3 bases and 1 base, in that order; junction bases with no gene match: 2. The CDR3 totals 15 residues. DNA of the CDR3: TGTGCCAGCAGCTTCGGACAGGGAAGCAATCAGCCCCAGCATTTT. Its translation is CASSFGQGSNQPQHF. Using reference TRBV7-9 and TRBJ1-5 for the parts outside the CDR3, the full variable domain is DTGVSQNPRHKITKRGQNVTFRCDPISEHNRLYWYRQTLGQGPEFLTYFQNEAQLEKSRLLSDRFSAERPKGSFSTLEIQRTEQGDSAMYLCASSFGQGSNQPQHFGDGTRLSIL.

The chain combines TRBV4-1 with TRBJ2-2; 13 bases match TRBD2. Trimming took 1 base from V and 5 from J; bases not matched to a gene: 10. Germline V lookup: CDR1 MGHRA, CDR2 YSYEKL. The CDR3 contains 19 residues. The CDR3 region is CASSQALLAGGPWTGELFF. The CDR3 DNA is TGCGCCAGCAGCCAAGCCTTACTAGCGGGAGGGCCTTGGACCGGGGAGCTGTTTTTT.

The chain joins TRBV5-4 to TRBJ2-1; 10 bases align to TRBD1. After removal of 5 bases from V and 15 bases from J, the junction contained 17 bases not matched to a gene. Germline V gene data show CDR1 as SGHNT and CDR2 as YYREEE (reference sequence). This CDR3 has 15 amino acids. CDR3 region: CASRYRDRGDLSAFF. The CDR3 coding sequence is TGTGCCAGCAGGTACCGGGACAGGGGCGATTTGTCAGCGTTCTTC.

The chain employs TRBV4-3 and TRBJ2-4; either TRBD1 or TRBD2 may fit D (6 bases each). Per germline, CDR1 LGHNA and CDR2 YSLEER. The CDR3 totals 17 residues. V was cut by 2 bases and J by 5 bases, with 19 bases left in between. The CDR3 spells CASSQRPWGAGENIQYF. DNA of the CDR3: TGCGCCAGCAGCCAAAGGCCCTGGGGGGCCGGGGAAAACATTCAGTACTTC.

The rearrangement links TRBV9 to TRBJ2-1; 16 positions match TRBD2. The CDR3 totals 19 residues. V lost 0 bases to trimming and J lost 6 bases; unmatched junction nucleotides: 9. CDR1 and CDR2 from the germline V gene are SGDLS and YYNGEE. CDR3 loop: CASSVELGLAGGGPNEQFF. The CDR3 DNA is TGTGCCAGCAGCGTAGAACTGGGACTAGCGGGAGGGGGGCCCAATGAGCAGTTCTTC.

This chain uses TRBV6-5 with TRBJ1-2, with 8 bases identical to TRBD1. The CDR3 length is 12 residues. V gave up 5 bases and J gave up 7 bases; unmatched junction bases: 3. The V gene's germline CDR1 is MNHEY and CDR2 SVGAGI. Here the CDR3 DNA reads TGTGCCAGCAGTCCAGGACAGGGTGGCTACACCTTC. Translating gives CASSPGQGGYTF.

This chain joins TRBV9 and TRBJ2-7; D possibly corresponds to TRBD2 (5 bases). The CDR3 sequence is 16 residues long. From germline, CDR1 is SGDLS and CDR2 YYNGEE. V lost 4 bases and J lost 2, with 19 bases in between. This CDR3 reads CASSPSAGPIPYEQYF. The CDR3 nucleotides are TGTGCCAGCAGCCCCTCGGCGGGTCCCATACCCTACGAGCAGTACTTC.

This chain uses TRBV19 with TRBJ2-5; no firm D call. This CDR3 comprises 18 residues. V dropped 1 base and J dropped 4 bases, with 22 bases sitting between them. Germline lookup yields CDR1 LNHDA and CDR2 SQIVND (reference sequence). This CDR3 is CASSIGRIGARGTETQYF. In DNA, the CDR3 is TGTGCCAGTAGTATAGGAAGGATCGGAGCAAGAGGTACAGAGACCCAGTACTTC.

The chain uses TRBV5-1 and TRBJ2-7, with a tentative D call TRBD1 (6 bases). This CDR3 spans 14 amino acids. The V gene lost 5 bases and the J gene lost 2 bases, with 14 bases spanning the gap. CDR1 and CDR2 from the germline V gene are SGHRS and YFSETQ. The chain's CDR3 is CASREQGLTYEQYF. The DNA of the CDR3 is TGCGCCAGCAGGGAACAGGGTCTCACCTACGAGCAGTACTTC.